Sequencing of this TCR beta chain was carried out in a study of Ad26.COV2.S vaccination and SARS-CoV-2 variants. Indicated treatment: roughly 19 received Ad26.COV2.S at low or high dose, single or two shots; five or six received placebo; per-sample allocation not given. Sampling happened 63 days after the first vaccine or placebo injection. Clones were sequenced by immunoSEQ multiplex PCR, and TCRdb holds only the in-frame ones, with some missing. The table records approximately 340,000 clones, 85% of them present only once. Germline-derived CDR1 and CDR2 are SGHTA and FQGNSA. The CDR3 contains 15 residues. V shed 5 bases and J shed 0 bases, with 11 bases lying between them.

This TCR was recovered from a person between 18 and 65 years old who received the Ad26.COV2.S COVID-19 vaccine or a placebo. This specimen was peripheral blood, taken in a trial of Ad26.COV2.S vaccine versus placebo. The chain has TRBV7-2 and TRBJ1-5; D is undetermined. CDR3 in amino acids: CASSLRWGSNQPQHF. Here the CDR3 DNA reads TGTGCCAGCAGCCTCCGATGGGGTAGCAATCAGCCCCAGCATTTT.